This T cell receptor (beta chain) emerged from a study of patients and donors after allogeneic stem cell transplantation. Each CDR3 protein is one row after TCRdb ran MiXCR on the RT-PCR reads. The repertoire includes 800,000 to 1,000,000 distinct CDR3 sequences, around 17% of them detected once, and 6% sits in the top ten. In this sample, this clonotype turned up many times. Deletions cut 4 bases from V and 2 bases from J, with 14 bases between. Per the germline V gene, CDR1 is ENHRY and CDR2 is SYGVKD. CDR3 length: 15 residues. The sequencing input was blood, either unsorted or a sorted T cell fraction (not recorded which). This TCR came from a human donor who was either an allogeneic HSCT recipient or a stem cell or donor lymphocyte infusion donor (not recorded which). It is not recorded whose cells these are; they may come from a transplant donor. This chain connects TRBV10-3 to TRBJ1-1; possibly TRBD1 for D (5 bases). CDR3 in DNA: TGTGCCATCAGTGTGGGTAGCAGGGCAAACACTGAAGCTTTCTTT. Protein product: CAISVGSRANTEAFF.